This TCR beta chain was sequenced for a study of cytomegalovirus exposure and HLA in healthy donors. Turning to the study itself: Among the approximately 400 genotyped donors, 65% to 85% were placed in the Caucasian-associated ancestry cluster.

V was trimmed by 3 bases and J by 0 bases, leaving 11 bases between them. In germline, CDR1 is KGHSH, CDR2 LQKENI. The CDR3 spans 15 residues. The primer mix had 60 Vbeta and 13 Jbeta primers. Produced via immunoSEQ multiplex PCR; TCRdb's table is partial and in-frame only. The sample contains about 160,000 clones, about 80% of which appear only once. The source material was PBMCs. The genes are TRBV18 and TRBJ2-5, with D unresolved. This TCR derives from a man aged 18 to 30 in good health and CMV-seropositive. CDR3 coding DNA: TGTGCCAGCTCACCTGGCGTAGACTACCAAGAGACCCAGTACTTC. It yields the protein CASSPGVDYQETQYF. The full variable domain, completed using reference TRBV18 and TRBJ2-5, is NAGVMQNPRHLVRRRGQEARLRCSPMKGHSHVYWYRQLPEEGLKFMVYLQKENIIDESGMPKERFSAEFPKEGPSILRIQQVVRGDSAAYFCASSPGVDYQETQYFGPGTRLLVL.